This T cell receptor beta chain was sequenced during a study of human T cells and chemical hapten exposure. Study-wide context: The sensitizer, 2% DPC, was used on approximately 2 cm by approximately 2 cm of upper inner arm skin. Once 0.01% DPC had been applied to the upper back by patch test, readings were taken at 6 days.

General study points: In comparison with controls, expanded TCRs gave rise to a significantly larger number of large CDR3 similarity clusters.

Time point: pre-sensitization, week 0. Treatment described: therapeutic diphenylcyclopropenone sensitization with weekly scalp DPC. Trimming left V 0 bases short and J 0 bases short, with 20 bases between. The CDR3 extends over 19 amino acids. Looked up from germline, CDR1 is SGDLS and CDR2 is YYNGEE. This clonotype was observed a few times. What it binds is unknown. TCRdb independently ran MiXCR on the RACE reads; one entry per CDR3 protein. Of about 270,000 distinct CDR3 sequences detected, 7.5% to 9% appear once; the ten largest clones hold more than 0.95%. The genes are TRBV9 and TRBJ2-3; TRBD2 is a possible D gene (5 bases). Here the sequenced sample was whole blood, taken in connection with sensitization to the hapten diphenylcyclopropenone (DPC). The source of this sequence is a man aged 18 to 30 with alopecia areata. Some clones in this sample may be carry-over from other donors' samples. CDR3 sequence reads: CASSVDRFRGSLSTDTQYF. The DNA for the CDR3 is TGTGCCAGCAGCGTAGACCGCTTTAGAGGGTCCCTTAGCACAGATACGCAGTATTTT.